The next 32 T cell receptor beta chains were all read from a single sample in a study of T-cell reconstitution after alpha-beta-depleted transplantation in children. Researchers prepared the TCRbeta library using unique molecular identifiers, the study reports. TCRdb re-called the PCR reads through MiXCR, storing one row per CDR3 protein. The data show almost 250,000 distinct CDR3 sequences, with about 25% seen just once and 2% to 3% held by the top ten. This specimen was PBMCs, taken before TCRalphabeta/CD19-depleted stem cell transplant. These receptor sequences come from a girl aged 2 to 9 with Fanconi anemia, due to receive a stem cell transplant.

This clonotype was observed many times. The CDR3 sequence: CATSDSTGAAYNEQFF. CDR3 DNA: TGTGCCACCAGTGATTCGACAGGGGCGGCCTACAATGAGCAGTTCTTC. This rearrangement joins TRBV24-1 to TRBJ2-1, with 8 positions matching TRBD1. Germline V gene lookup returns CDR1 KGHDR and CDR2 SFDVKD. The CDR3 sequence is 16 residues long. The trim removed 2 bases at V and 2 bases at J, leaving 4 bases unmatched.

This clonotype was recorded many times. This rearrangement joins TRBV20-1 to TRBJ2-7, with D uncertain. Trimming stripped 6 bases from V and 3 bases from J, with 9 bases between. CDR1 is DFQATT and CDR2 is SNEGSKA in the germline V gene (reference sequence). The CDR3 has 11 amino acids. The CDR3 loop is CSARIVYEQYF. As DNA, the CDR3 is TGCAGTGCCAGAATTGTCTACGAGCAGTACTTC.

The gene calls are TRBV20-1 and TRBJ1-5; 7 bases line up with TRBD1. The CDR3 consists of 13 residues. V lost 6 bases and J lost 3; bases outside the gene matches: 5. Germline lookup yields CDR1 DFQATT and CDR2 SNEGSKA (reference sequence). CDR3 amino acids: CSASDRSNQPQHF. CDR3 DNA sequence: TGCAGTGCCTCGGACAGGTCCAATCAGCCCCAGCATTTT.

This clonotype was counted ten times or more. V is TRBV29-1 and J is TRBJ2-3, with TRBD1 identical over 9 bases. CDR1 SQVTM and CDR2 ANQGSEA come from the germline V gene. The CDR3 spans 16 residues. Trimming removed 0 bases from V and 4 bases from J; junction bases left unmatched: 8. The CDR3 nucleotides are TGCAGCGTTGAAGATTCACCGGACAGGGGACCAGATACGCAGTATTTT. This sequence encodes CSVEDSPDRGPDTQYF.

This clonotype showed up many times. This chain links TRBV20-1 with TRBJ2-1; tentatively, D is TRBD1 (5 bases). Deletions cut 1 base from V and 5 bases from J, with 15 bases between. This CDR3 spans 15 amino acids. CDR1 DFQATT and CDR2 SNEGSKA come from the germline V gene (reference sequence). CDR3 in amino acids: CSARGREGWNNEQFF. For the CDR3, the DNA is TGCAGTGCTAGAGGCAGGGAAGGGTGGAACAATGAGCAGTTCTTC.

This clonotype was recorded many times. Written as DNA, the CDR3 is TGTGCCAGCAGTTTAGGGCTAGCGGGGATCACAGATACGCAGTATTTT. This sequence encodes CASSLGLAGITDTQYF. V is TRBV12-3 or TRBV12-4 and J is TRBJ2-3; the match to TRBD2 covers 9 bases. This CDR3 is 16 amino acids long. The V segment lost 1 base and the J segment 2 bases; nucleotides outside the gene matches: 4.

This clonotype was seen repeatedly, ten times or more. This chain uses TRBV5-1 with TRBJ1-2; no definite D call. The CDR3 is made up of 12 amino acids. The V and J ends lost 3 bases and 5 bases respectively, with 8 bases between them. Germline V gene lookup returns CDR1 SGHRS and CDR2 YFSETQ. CDR3 nucleotide sequence: TGCGCCAGCAGCTCGGGGTCGTATGGCTACACCTTC. Residues: CASSSGSYGYTF.

There are a few counts of this clonotype. This could be a read error, since a much larger clone is one nucleotide away. CDR3 sequence (DNA): TGCAGCGTTGTGGGGGCCTATGGCTACACCTTC. It encodes CSVVGAYGYTF. The rearrangement joins TRBV29-1 to TRBJ1-2, with D perhaps matching TRBD1 (6 bases). V was clipped by 4 bases and J by 4 bases, with 7 bases between them. The CDR3 runs 11 residues. CDR1 is SQVTM and CDR2 is ANQGSEA in the germline V gene.

V gene TRBV20-1 combines with J gene TRBJ2-1; 8 bases agree with TRBD2. Per germline, CDR1 DFQATT and CDR2 SNEGSKA (reference sequence). The CDR3 has 15 residues. The junction had 14 bases not matched to a gene; V was cut back by 6 bases and J by 7 bases. The CDR3 protein is CSAKRTSGLPNEQFF. DNA of the CDR3: TGCAGTGCGAAACGTACTAGCGGCCTTCCAAATGAGCAGTTCTTC.

This clonotype was detected ten times or more. This sequence joins TRBV29-1 and TRBJ2-3; maybe TRBD2 (7 bases). The CDR3 runs 14 residues. Germline CDR1 SQVTM, CDR2 ANQGSEA. Trimming removed 6 bases at V and 6 bases at J, with 19 bases between. The CDR3 region is CSVSLGGGADTQYF. The CDR3 DNA follows: TGCAGCGTAAGCTTGGGGGGGGGCGCGGATACGCAGTATTTT.

This clonotype was found many times. The rearrangement uses TRBV29-1 and TRBJ1-3; D remains unclear. V lost 0 bases to trimming and J lost 1 base, with 16 bases between them. The CDR3 totals 17 residues. In germline, CDR1 is SQVTM, CDR2 ANQGSEA. This CDR3 is CSVEDPERVDSGNTIYF. CDR3 DNA sequence: TGCAGCGTTGAAGATCCGGAGCGGGTGGATTCTGGAAACACCATATATTTT.

The rearrangement joins TRBV20-1 to TRBJ2-7; 7 nucleotides line up with TRBD2. V dropped 6 bases and J dropped 3; count of bases not matched to a gene: 11. CDR1 is DFQATT and CDR2 is SNEGSKA in the germline V gene (reference sequence). The CDR3 totals 14 residues. The CDR3 region has the DNA TGCAGTGCCCCTAGGGACTACCCTCGCTACGAGCAGTACTTC. Translated, it gives CSAPRDYPRYEQYF.

In this sample, this clonotype turned up many times. The chain uses TRBV12-3 or TRBV12-4 and TRBJ2-7; D might be TRBD2 (6 bases). The germline V and J ends were trimmed by 6 bases and 5 bases, with 14 bases remaining between them. This CDR3 is 13 amino acids long. The CDR3 sequence is CASSGPPGDEQYF. CDR3 nucleotides: TGTGCCAGCAGCGGGCCCCCGGGGGACGAGCAGTACTTC.

V is TRBV28 and J is TRBJ1-2, with 9 bases that match TRBD1. The J segment lost 5 bases and the V segment lost 5 bases, leaving 6 bases of the junction unmatched. Germline V gene lookup returns CDR1 MDHEN and CDR2 SYDVKM. The CDR3 is 14 residues long. The CDR3 spells CASSRTGTGYGYTF. For the CDR3, the DNA is TGTGCCAGCAGTCGGACAGGGACAGGGTATGGCTACACCTTC.

This clonotype was seen only a few times. This chain connects TRBV18 to TRBJ2-1, with D unresolved. The CDR3 consists of 14 residues. Germline V gene sequence: CDR1 KGHSH, CDR2 LQKENI. V was cut by 1 base and J by 7 bases, with 11 bases left in between. The CDR3 DNA reads as TGTGCCAGCTCACCACGCCTAAGCGCAAATGAGCAGTTCTTC. Its translation is CASSPRLSANEQFF.

In its sample, this clonotype was seen many times. The chain links TRBV9 to TRBJ2-7; no clear D. Germline CDR1 and CDR2: SGDLS and YYNGEE. The CDR3 has 11 residues. V lost 3 bases and J lost 4, with 5 bases in between. CDR3 sequence reads: CASSAGYEQYF. CDR3 in DNA: TGTGCCAGCAGCGCCGGATACGAGCAGTACTTC.

This clonotype was seen many times. The genes are TRBV12-3 or TRBV12-4 and TRBJ1-2, with D unclear. This CDR3 has 14 residues. V lost 3 bases, J lost 5 bases, and 13 bases lay in between. The CDR3 region is CASSFSLVGYGYTF. In nucleotides, the CDR3 is TGTGCCAGCAGTTTTTCGTTAGTGGGATATGGCTACACCTTC.

This clonotype has a count of ten or more. V is TRBV6-5 and J is TRBJ2-6; D is ambiguous. The length of the CDR3 is 16 residues. V lost 1 base, J lost 0 bases, and 7 bases lay in between. Germline CDR1 reads MNHEY; CDR2 reads SVGAGI. In nucleotides, the CDR3 is TGTGCCAGCAGTTACTGGTTGGGCTCTGGGGCCAACGTCCTGACTTTC. It codes for CASSYWLGSGANVLTF.

The V call is TRBV5-1, the J call TRBJ2-3; no definite D call. CDR1 SGHRS and CDR2 YFSETQ come from the germline V gene. This CDR3 comprises 13 residues. V was trimmed by 7 bases and J by 2 bases, leaving 11 bases between them. The CDR3 coding sequence is TGCGCCAGCTGCTACTACCTCACAGATACGCAGTATTTT. It is translated as CASCYYLTDTQYF.

This chain connects TRBV20-1 to TRBJ2-1; D remains unclear. V was shortened by 2 bases and J by 6 bases, with 2 bases between the two germline ends. The CDR3 is 10 residues long. CDR1 is DFQATT, CDR2 SNEGSKA, per germline (reference sequence). CDR3 bases: TGCAGTGCTAGATTCAATGAGCAGTTCTTC. Amino acids: CSARFNEQFF.

This sequence joins TRBV4-1 and TRBJ2-5, with D maybe TRBD1 (6 bases). V was pared by 5 bases and J by 5 bases, with 12 bases between. The CDR3 covers 13 residues. Germline V gives CDR1 MGHRA, CDR2 YSYEKL. CDR3 bases: TGCGCCAGCAGCGAGGACAGAAGGGAGACCCAGTACTTC. Its protein product is CASSEDRRETQYF.

The V call is TRBV5-1, the J call TRBJ2-2; D is uncertain. The V end was cut by 1 base, the J end by 3 bases, with 13 bases between. Germline CDR1 and CDR2: SGHRS and YFSETQ. The CDR3 is made up of 16 amino acids. CDR3 DNA sequence: TGCGCCAGCAGCTTGAACAGCCCCTGGGACACCGGGGAGCTGTTTTTT. Translation: CASSLNSPWDTGELFF.

This clonotype has a count of ten or more. The V call is TRBV7-3, the J call TRBJ2-2, with 11 bases fitting TRBD1. CDR1 is SGHTA, CDR2 FQGTGA, per germline. This CDR3 comprises 17 residues. V was pared by 5 bases and J by 4 bases, with 9 bases of the junction left unmatched. CDR3 nucleotide sequence: TGTGCCAGCAGCCCAACAGGGACAGGGGGTGTCACCGGGGAGCTGTTTTTT. It translates to CASSPTGTGGVTGELFF.

Many counts were recorded for this clonotype. The chain carries TRBV29-1 and TRBJ2-7; the match to TRBD1 covers 8 bases. Looked up from germline, CDR1 is SQVTM and CDR2 is ANQGSEA. There are 14 residues in the CDR3. V shed 0 bases and J 4 bases; nucleotides not matched to a gene: 5. CDR3 coding DNA: TGCAGCGTTGAAGACCCCCAGGGGGCTTACGAGCAGTACTTC. Protein: CSVEDPQGAYEQYF.

This clonotype was counted a few times. The V call is TRBV7-6, the J call TRBJ2-3, with TRBD1 as a possible D gene (5 bases). The CDR3 extends over 15 amino acids. CDR1 and CDR2 from the germline V gene are SGHVS and FNYEAQ. V lost 1 base and J lost 2, with 10 bases in between. CDR3 nucleotide sequence: TGTGCCAGCAGCTTAGGGTTGGGGCACACAGATACGCAGTATTTT. The encoded protein is CASSLGLGHTDTQYF.

In this sample, this clonotype turned up a few times. The chain has TRBV7-3 and TRBJ2-1; D is unclear. V lost 0 bases and J 4 bases, leaving 4 bases between the germline ends. The germline V gene has CDR1 SGHTA and CDR2 FQGTGA. The CDR3 totals 13 residues. The CDR3 here is CASSLTEYNEQFF. The CDR3 coding sequence is TGTGCCAGCAGCTTAACGGAGTACAATGAGCAGTTCTTC.

This clonotype appeared a few times. This chain links TRBV6-5 with TRBJ2-7, with D tentatively TRBD2 (5 bases). This CDR3 comprises 14 residues. Germline loops: CDR1 MNHEY, CDR2 SVGAGI. Trimming pared 6 bases from V and 4 bases from J, leaving 16 bases between. The CDR3 is CASSLAISGYEQYF. CDR3 in DNA: TGTGCCAGCAGCTTAGCGATATCGGGATACGAGCAGTACTTC.

This clonotype was counted between two and nine times. The rearrangement links TRBV12-3 or TRBV12-4 to TRBJ2-3; 12 bases agree with TRBD2. The V gene end was trimmed by 3 bases and the J gene end by 4 bases; junction bases not matched to a gene: 14. The CDR3 covers 19 residues. The CDR3 protein is CASSFKTGPSGRASDTQYF. CDR3 DNA: TGTGCCAGCAGTTTTAAAACTGGTCCTAGCGGGAGGGCCTCAGATACGCAGTATTTT.

The J gene is TRBJ2-3, the V gene TRBV7-8; D is uncertain. Germline CDR1 reads SGHVS; CDR2 reads FQNEAQ. The germline V and J ends were trimmed by 3 bases and 1 base, with 11 bases remaining between them. The CDR3 spans 15 residues. The CDR3 DNA is TGTGCCAGCAGCTTCCCAGCTCTCGGCACAGATACGCAGTATTTT. This translates into CASSFPALGTDTQYF. Using reference TRBV7-8 and TRBJ2-3 for the parts outside the CDR3, the full variable domain is GAGVSQSPRYKVAKRGQDVALRCDPISGHVSLFWYQQALGQGPEFLTYFQNEAQLDKSGLPSDRFFAERPEGSVSTLKIQRTQQEDSAVYLCASSFPALGTDTQYFGPGTRLTVL.

This clonotype was found a few times. The rearrangement links TRBV12-3 or TRBV12-4 to TRBJ2-3; D call uncertain. Deletions cut 5 bases from V and 2 bases from J, with 11 bases between. The CDR3 has 14 residues. For the CDR3, the DNA is TGTGCCAGCAGTCCCGGTGGGGACACAGATACGCAGTATTTT. Its translation: CASSPGGDTDTQYF.

The chain employs TRBV6-1 and TRBJ2-3, with D perhaps TRBD1 (8 bases). Trimming removed 6 bases at V and 4 bases at J, with 17 bases between. There are 15 residues in the CDR3. Per germline, CDR1 MNHNS and CDR2 SASEGT. The CDR3 protein is CASSPQGGASDTQYF. CDR3 nucleotides: TGTGCCAGCAGCCCACAGGGGGGGGCCTCAGATACGCAGTATTTT.

The chain couples TRBV7-6 to TRBJ2-5, with TRBD2 matching over 9 bases. Germline V gene lookup returns CDR1 SGHVS and CDR2 FNYEAQ. J lost 3 bases, V lost 5 bases, and 13 bases had no gene match. The CDR3 length is 17 residues. The DNA of the CDR3 is TGTGCCAGCAGCCATAATAGCGGGGGTAATGGCAAAGAGACCCAGTACTTC. Its protein product is CASSHNSGGNGKETQYF.